Listed here is a single T cell receptor (beta chain). The specificity of this receptor is unknown. Qualities for individual bases were not recorded, and no much larger clone is one base off. This sample was taken from a study of shared clonotypes between healthy human individuals (dated by TCRdb to 2019 to 2021). About the full investigation: A few men and a couple of women, aged 18 to 49 years, made up the cohort. For each donor, CD4 naive and CD4 memory were each given three plates, CD8 naive was given two plates, and CD8 memory was given one plate. The study deeply sequenced blood TCR repertoires of roughly five healthy adults to estimate repertoire size and the extent of clonotype sharing between individuals. Libraries were prepared and TCR repertoires were sequenced by different laboratories using diverse techniques, in order to increase sequencing depth and limit assay-specific biases. Each donor's leukapheresis produced roughly between about 0.8 and 8.9 billion PBMCs.

The donors were healthy, HIV-negative adults who had no recently reported acute infections or vaccinations. Every donor was a Caucasian adult residing in Nashville, Tennessee, USA. CD4+ T cells were enriched by magnetic negative selection; naive cells were then positively selected on CD45RA, and the negative fraction formed the memory subset. Blood was collected by leukapheresis, and PBMCs were isolated by Ficoll-Histopaque density gradient centrifugation and then cryopreserved in liquid nitrogen vapor phase. Purity and quantity of every magnetically sorted T cell population were checked by analytical flow cytometry. Genomic DNA was isolated from every sorted fraction and measured by UV absorbance on a Nanodrop 2000c. The paper's findings and limits, for the study overall: Sampling was limited to blood, and TCR repertoires in tissue likely differ from TCR repertoires in blood. Estimated clonotype richness was generally larger for naive than for memory subsets. Pairwise subsampling indicated that sequencing depth was expected to affect the degree of clonotype sharing among donors. The genetic and exposure-history diversity represented was limited by the small number of donors. Compared with non-shared clonotypes, clonotypes shared by all four sorted-subset donors had higher generation probabilities. When several donors were compared, the shared fraction of clonotypes was about 5.2% for naive CD4, around 3.5% for naive CD8, 2.3% for memory CD4, and 0.3% to 0.5% for memory CD8. Incomplete sequencing was indicated by rarefaction of sorted-subset datasets, despite the large sequencing depth.

According to the germline V gene, CDR1 reads SGHDT and CDR2 reads YYEEEE. For this chain, trimming is 0 bases at the V end and 5 bases at the J end, and the number of junction bases without a gene match is 8. The CDR3 sequence holds 15 residues, the cysteine and phenylalanine included. Only CDR3 DNA remains: 45 bases, in frame from the first base. TCR CDR3 regions were amplified from genomic DNA by multiplex PCR using the deep immunoSEQ assay. Genomic DNA extracted from each cell subset was distributed evenly over all wells of several immunoSEQ 96-well plates, and each plate served as one replicate. For sorted subsets, around 200 ng genomic DNA, equal to tens of thousands of T cell genomes, was loaded into each replicate PCR. The purified libraries were quantified using a Qubit 3.0 fluorometer, sized with a Bioanalyzer 2100, and then quantified again using the KAPA Library Quantification kit. A separate single-read 150-cycle Illumina NextSeq 550 flow cell was used to sequence each immunoSEQ 96-well plate. Turning to the authors' computational methods: Because the immunoSEQ output included only junctional sequences and no quality scores, the filtering could not be the same as the filtering used for full-length reads. Sequences were annotated with PyIR, a Python wrapper for IgBLAST v1.9, and V/J genes and CDR3 were assigned using IMGT germline references. Reads were filtered out if the reads had weak V/J assignments (E-value above 1e-6), no CDR3, stop codons, out-of-frame junctions, or ambiguous translated residues. V3J clonotypes were defined as sequences sharing an identical inferred V gene, J gene, and CDR3 amino acid sequence. To compute the percentage overlap between repertoires, the number of shared unique clonotypes was divided by the size of the smaller repertoire. Three approaches were used to assess repertoire richness: RTK rarefaction, the Chao1 estimator, and Recon v2.1 estimates of unobserved clonotypes. For all TCRbeta clonotypes obtained by the gDNA method from four donors, generation probabilities were computed with OLGA. The source is immuneACCESS, and TCRdb retained only in-frame sequences with V and J called. Part of the clones is not carried over; for the studies checked, unresolved V genes explain less than half of this, and the remainder is unexplained. D and trimming were read from the DNA, whereas the V and J calls and clone size are those reported in that table. The sample table shows over 2 million clones, and approximately 90% are seen once. Around 0.35% of the sample is held by the ten biggest clonotypes.

Sequencing input: naive CD4+ T cells from PBMCs. This sample's cell subset or site label indicates: CD45RA+ positively selected. Recombination joined TRBV5-6 with TRBJ2-7, with 7 bases in between that match TRBD1. This TCR came from a man aged 18 to 30 in good health. Some clones in this sample may be carry-over from other donors' samples. CDR3 reads: CASSLDVQGPHEQYF. The DNA reads TGTGCCAGCAGCTTGGATGTACAGGGGCCCCACGAGCAGTACTTC.